The 13 T cell receptor beta chains listed next were all sequenced from one sample in a study of blood T cell repertoires in COVID-19. Only in-frame clones appear in the TCRdb table, and some are missing; sequencing was by immunoSEQ multiplex PCR. The table includes about 240,000 clones, around 85% detected once. The sample consisted of peripheral blood. These receptors were collected from a woman of 80 years or more with acute or convalescent COVID-19.

The chain links TRBV28 to TRBJ1-4, with no clear D. CDR3 length: 15 amino acids. Germline V lookup: CDR1 MDHEN, CDR2 SYDVKM. The V end was cut by 4 bases, the J end by 8 bases, with 17 bases between. DNA for the CDR3: TGTGCCAGCAGTTCAATGGCGGGGTTGCTGGAAAAACTGTTTTTT. It codes for CASSSMAGLLEKLFF.

The V and J genes are TRBV15 and TRBJ2-2; no reliable D call. CDR1 is LNHNV, CDR2 YYDKDF, per germline (reference sequence). The CDR3 loop spans 14 amino acids. V gave up 5 bases and J gave up 6 bases, with 13 bases separating them. The CDR3 protein is CATSQALWAGELFF. In DNA, the CDR3 is TGTGCCACCAGCCAAGCGCTATGGGCCGGGGAGCTGTTTTTT.

This clone was seen a few times. This sequence joins TRBV28 and TRBJ1-5; D remains ambiguous. Per germline, CDR1 MDHEN and CDR2 SYDVKM. The CDR3 extends over 11 amino acids. The V and J ends lost 6 bases and 7 bases respectively, with 7 bases between them. The CDR3 here is CASRTGQPQHF. CDR3 DNA: TGTGCCAGCAGGACGGGGCAGCCCCAGCATTTT.

The chain links TRBV28 to TRBJ1-2, with D possibly being TRBD1 (6 bases). CDR1 is MDHEN, CDR2 SYDVKM, per germline. Trimming removed 6 bases from V and 2 bases from J, with 16 bases in between. The CDR3 is 15 residues long. CDR3 in DNA: TGTGCCAGCAGCCAAGTTAAGGACAGCAACTATGGCTACACCTTC. This translates into CASSQVKDSNYGYTF.

The chain employs TRBV19 and TRBJ1-1; D is perhaps TRBD1 (6 bases). Per the germline V gene, CDR1 is LNHDA and CDR2 is SQIVND (reference sequence). The V end was cut by 5 bases, the J end by 4 bases, with 14 bases between. This CDR3 spans 14 amino acids. CDR3: CASSLGGGGTEAFF. CDR3 nucleotides: TGTGCCAGTAGTTTGGGGGGAGGGGGCACTGAAGCTTTCTTT.

The rearrangement uses TRBV2 and TRBJ1-6; D is ambiguous. Trimming took 7 bases from V and 6 from J, leaving 19 bases between them. Germline CDR1 and CDR2: SNHLY and FYNNEI. The CDR3 sequence is 16 residues long. The CDR3 sequence is CASTDGVRAPNSPLHF. Written as DNA, the CDR3 is TGTGCCAGCACCGACGGGGTTCGGGCCCCTAATTCACCCCTCCACTTT.

J is TRBJ2-1 and V is TRBV5-1; D might be TRBD2 (5 bases). The germline V and J ends were trimmed by 6 bases and 5 bases, with 6 bases remaining between them. This CDR3 has 11 amino acids. Germline V gene lookup returns CDR1 SGHRS and CDR2 YFSETQ. The CDR3 DNA reads TGCGCCAGCATCGGGGACAATGAGCAGTTCTTC. Protein: CASIGDNEQFF.

The CDR3 nucleotides are TGTGCCAGTATCCCGACAGGGGGCCGGTTTGAAGCTTTCTTT. It translates to CASIPTGGRFEAFF. The V and J genes are TRBV19 and TRBJ1-1; 10 bases agree with TRBD1. In germline, CDR1 is LNHDA, CDR2 SQIVND (reference sequence). CDR3 length equals 14 residues. The trim removed 7 bases at V and 7 bases at J, leaving 9 bases unmatched.

J is TRBJ1-5 and V is TRBV18, with D perhaps matching TRBD1 (6 bases). CDR3 length: 14 amino acids. Germline V CDR1 and CDR2: KGHSH, LQKENI. With 6 bases removed from V and 5 bases from J, the gap between germline ends came to 14 bases. The CDR3 reads CASSQQGGDQPQHF. The CDR3 DNA follows: TGTGCCAGCTCTCAACAGGGAGGGGATCAGCCCCAGCATTTT.

In the case of this clone: Other DNA sequences within the sample encode an identical CDR3. The chain uses TRBV2 and TRBJ2-2, with 10 bases identical to TRBD1. The trim removed 7 bases at V and 5 bases at J, leaving 4 bases unmatched. This CDR3 is 14 amino acids long. Germline CDR1 reads SNHLY; CDR2 reads FYNNEI. This CDR3 is CASTPGQGTGELFF. The CDR3 DNA is TGTGCCAGCACCCCGGGACAGGGGACCGGGGAGCTGTTTTTT.

J is TRBJ1-6 and V is TRBV19; a possible D gene is TRBD1 (6 bases). Trimming shortened V by 9 bases and J by 10 bases, and 16 bases separated the two germline ends. From germline, CDR1 is LNHDA and CDR2 SQIVND (reference sequence). There are 13 residues in the CDR3. Here the CDR3 reads CASSDRLPSPLHF. The CDR3 coding sequence is TGTGCCAGCTCGGACAGATTACCATCACCCCTCCACTTT.

The chain is built from TRBV2 and TRBJ2-5, with 7 bases lining up with TRBD2. With 5 bases clipped from V and 0 bases from J, the junction kept 6 bases outside the gene matches. Looked up from germline, CDR1 is SNHLY and CDR2 is FYNNEI. The CDR3 is made up of 15 amino acids. In DNA form, the CDR3 reads TGTGCCAGCAGTCCTGGACTAGGGTACCAAGAGACCCAGTACTTC. Translation gives CASSPGLGYQETQYF.

The chain recombines TRBV28 with TRBJ2-2; 9 bases fit TRBD2. The CDR3 is 14 amino acids. CDR1 is MDHEN and CDR2 is SYDVKM in the germline V gene. With V trimmed by 6 bases and J by 5 bases, 4 bases remained unmatched. CDR3 in DNA: TGTGCCAGCAGGACTAGCGGAAAAACCGGGGAGCTGTTTTTT. This sequence encodes CASRTSGKTGELFF.